This T cell receptor (beta chain) was observed in a study of cytomegalovirus exposure and HLA in healthy donors listed by TCRdb under 2017. A note on the overall study: An earlier analysis of under 600 of the donors reported about 250 Gb of sequence data and 117 million unique TCR beta sequences from 150 million to 200 million T cells. An early release that covered about 640 HLA-typed donors contained around 300 gigabases of sequencing data and approximately 85 million unique TCR sequences. Among the roughly 400 genotyped donors, under 90% belonged to the genetic ancestry cluster associated with self-reported Caucasian donors. The study aimed to test whether cataloging public T cell receptors could reveal signatures of past pathogen exposure. The T cell repertoires of several hundred subjects were profiled by immunosequencing and related to cytomegalovirus serostatus. Along with the approximately 670-subject first cohort, a separate validation cohort of approximately 110 different subjects was used. The study combined high-throughput TCR immunosequencing, statistical association of individual TCRs with disease status, and machine learning to predict cytomegalovirus infection status. A later analysis re-analyzed previously published TCR beta repertoires from approximately 700 donors and added high-resolution HLA genotyping to study TCR occurrence patterns. Rather than using new phenotypic data, the later analysis identified candidate immune exposures from TCR beta sequences and from how often those sequences occurred across donors. To decide whether each TCR beta V gene segment behaved as functional or pseudogenic, an earlier analysis of approximately 600 of the donors relied on high-throughput TCR beta sequencing. Donor age, sex, ethnicity and CMV serostatus were compiled alongside the repertoire data. In a later genetic analysis, genome-wide SNP genotypes for about three fifths of the 666 donors were used, and that subset was treated as a discovery cohort. Every discovery cohort repertoire had been produced on one sequencing platform. HLA typing covered class I and class II loci at four-digit resolution. The number of typed donors differed by locus: about 620-640 for A, B, C, DRB1 and DQB1; 500 to 550 for DQA1; some 590 for DPA1; and 450 to 480 for DPB1. Five DR-DQ haplotypes were treated as single units for association and clustering because of strong linkage in the cohort. Among a few hundred genotyped donors of the cohort, an average of roughly 240,000 unique TCR beta nucleotide sequences were sequenced per donor, around 20% of them non-productive.

Library prep was done by the immunoSEQ multiplex PCR assay. For the multiplex PCR, a mixture combining 60 forward primers for TCR Vbeta segments and 13 reverse primers for TCR Jbeta segments was used. The CDR3 region of rearranged TCR beta genes was amplified from genomic DNA with a multiplex PCR assay. The Illumina HiSeq System was used to sequence the amplified TCR beta libraries as 87-base-pair reads. The original methods were these. In a later analysis, tens of millions of unique TCR beta chains were counted across the approximately 670 repertoires, and around 11 million of these chains were shared by at least two donors. A nearest-neighbor algorithm error-corrected the raw reads and collapsed the reads into unique sequences, merging closely related sequences to remove PCR and sequencing errors. CDR3 sequences were aligned to IMGT reference sequences to assign V, D and J gene segments. For a sequence to be retained, a match of at least six nucleotides was required to both a V gene segment and a J gene segment. Rearrangements were called productive when the CDR3 lacked stop codons and stayed in frame with V and J; all others were non-productive. CDR3 was defined by IMGT convention, running from the second conserved V-encoded cysteine to the conserved J-encoded phenylalanine. In an earlier analysis of 587 of the donors, sequences lacking an unambiguous match to a single V gene segment were excluded. In an earlier analysis of 450 to 750 of the donors, a V segment was called functional when productive rearrangements were above 56.7%, and segregating when the standard deviation between donors exceeded 5%. A statistical classification framework was built for diagnosing cytomegalovirus status from the catalog of TCR beta chain sequences. In a later analysis, TCR nucleotide sequences were compared against IMGT/GENE-DB human TR gene sequences so that V and J genes could be assigned. A later analysis assigned CDR3 sequences and most-parsimonious VDJ recombination scenarios with the TCRdist pipeline. In a later analysis, each TCR beta chain was defined by its CDR3 amino acid sequence together with its V-gene family, and reads without a unique V-gene family were excluded. As a way to deal with suspected cross-contamination and a sequencing artifact, a later analysis dropped roughly 620 nucleotide sequences that were highly shared and had low generation probability. In a later analysis, a clonal expansion index for each public chain was calculated from normalized within-repertoire ranks of inferred template counts. In a later analysis, generation probabilities were computed using a VDJ recombination model fitted to out-of-frame rearrangements, and the results were checked against IGoR. In a later analysis, TCR-TCR, TCR-HLA and TCR-CMV co-occurrence was scored with hypergeometric tests, and a repertoire-size bias correction was applied to TCR pairs. False discovery rates were estimated in a later analysis by permuting HLA or CMV assignments 20 times. In a later analysis, co-occurring TCRs were grouped using DBSCAN, and TCRdist sequence similarity was added for clustering within HLA-allele-positive subsets. For co-occurrence clustering, repertoires with fewer than 30,000 or more than 120,000 public chains were excluded, along with about five repertoires with anomalous nucleotide sharing. Sourced from immuneACCESS, this table was stored by TCRdb with only in-frame sequences that have V and J called. A share of the clones is absent; for the studies checked, an unresolved V gene accounts for under half, and the remainder has no known explanation. The V and J calls and the clone size are those of that table, but D and trimming were determined from the DNA. The sample data list 150,000 or so clones, and 65% to 90% of these were observed just once. The ten largest account for roughly 2% of the sample.

Points the paper makes about the study in general: Because counts were too low, 15 or so rarely observed V segments, including chromosome 9 orphons, were excluded from the earlier analysis of some 590 of the donors. At a false discovery rate of 0.05, a later analysis linked 15,000 to 20,000 TCR beta sequences to specific HLA alleles. Some IMGT-functional V segments, including TRBV6-2 and TRBV6-3, could not be distinguished by the 87-base-pair reads and were therefore excluded. V-gene and J-gene trimming of TCR beta chains was associated with a missense DCLRE1C variant in a later genetic analysis, and the association was replicated in an independent cohort. Correlated functional status among segregating V segments might reflect linkage disequilibrium, but an unknown experimental factor could not be ruled out. Most TCR sequences were seen in very few donors, while some public TCRs were found in many individuals. The only immune exposure information available for the cohort was CMV serostatus. A later analysis found that most CMV-associated TCR beta chains appeared HLA-restricted, with HLA associations seemingly driven largely by CMV exposure. A group of highly shared sequence variants was considered likely to be a technical artifact of the sequencing pipeline. In a later analysis, several top co-occurrence clusters were reported to appear linked to parvovirus B19, influenza, CMV and Epstein-Barr virus. In vitro tests confirmed that three of the cytomegalovirus-associated TCR beta chains recognize cytomegalovirus antigens. The presence/absence analyses assumed that sequencing depth was roughly uniform across donors, and that assumption may not be true. In an earlier analysis of about 540 of the donors, most TCR beta V segments were observed in productive rearrangements about 87% or about 30% of the time, broadly matching IMGT annotations. It was suggested by the authors that the approach could potentially be generalized to other disease states and immunological phenotypes. Compared with equally common non-associated chains, HLA-associated TCR beta chains in a later analysis were more clonally expanded and had lower generation probabilities. This cohort had only TCR beta chains sequenced, and the lack of alpha or paired-chain data limited which features could be detected. When HLA alleles, especially DR and DQ, strongly co-occurred, TCR associations were difficult to assign to individual alleles. Because HLA typing was missing for some donors at each locus, association tests included only the typed subset. A further reported finding was that TCR beta sequences accurately predicted the HLA-A and HLA-B alleles for most subjects in the first cohort. According to a later genetic analysis, donors in an Asian-associated ancestry cluster had fewer N-insertions in productive TCRs than the roughly 670-donor mean. Cytomegalovirus status was reported to be diagnosed by the classifier with high specificity and sensitivity in both the original and validation cohorts. In a later analysis, the rate of TCR association differed among HLA loci, with DRB1 alleles having the most associated TCRs and HLA-C alleles having the fewest. In the study, 164 TCR beta chains were listed as associated with cytomegalovirus.

The cohort was made up of 666 healthy bone marrow donors. At the time of sampling, every cohort member was nominally healthy, though immune exposures that went unrecorded were likely present. The donor was CMV seronegative and was included in the group of a few hundred seronegative cohort members. A peripheral blood sample was collected from each donor, and TCR beta sequencing was performed on peripheral blood mononuclear cells. Genomic DNA was extracted from the blood cell samples with the Qiagen DNeasy Blood Extraction Kit. As for this clone: It has no known antigen specificity. Qualities for individual bases were not recorded, and no much larger clone is one base off.

V loses 4 bases of germline sequence and J loses 2 bases, and the interval between the two ends is 7 bases. The cysteine opens and the phenylalanine closes a CDR3 of 13 amino acids. Here the CDR3 DNA is all that survives: 39 bases in frame from base 1. The germline V gene yields SGHRS for CDR1 and YFSETQ for CDR2. The origin of this receptor is a woman in her late teens or twenties in good health and CMV-seronegative. The sample comprised PBMCs. The chain links TRBV5-1 with TRBJ1-5; a confident D gene designation cannot be given. The bases are TGCGCCAGCAGCGAGTTCGGCAATCAGCCCCAGCATTTT. It is translated as CASSEFGNQPQHF.